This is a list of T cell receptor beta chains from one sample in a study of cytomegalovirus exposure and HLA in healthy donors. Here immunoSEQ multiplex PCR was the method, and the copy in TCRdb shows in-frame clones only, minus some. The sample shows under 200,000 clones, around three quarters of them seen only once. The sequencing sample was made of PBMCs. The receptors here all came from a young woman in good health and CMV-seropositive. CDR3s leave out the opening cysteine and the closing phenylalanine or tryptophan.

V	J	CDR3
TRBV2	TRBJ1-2	ASSEGRYGYT
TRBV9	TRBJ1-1	ASSGTGTGFTEAF
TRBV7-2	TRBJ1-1	ASSTRTLGGTEAF
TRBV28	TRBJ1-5	ASSFRDRRNQPQH
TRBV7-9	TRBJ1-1	ASSSTKFPQGGNEAF
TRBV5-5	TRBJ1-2	ASSLIQGVGYT
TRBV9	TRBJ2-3	ASSDRGGGTDTQY
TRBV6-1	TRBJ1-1	ASSVGGNTEAF
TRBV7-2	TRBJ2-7	ASSLAGGSASYEQY
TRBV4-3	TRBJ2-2	ASSQDTGAGELF
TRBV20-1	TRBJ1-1	SANRVATF
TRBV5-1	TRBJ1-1	ASSDPGAGDTEAF
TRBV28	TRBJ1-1	ASSFVAGQHTEAF
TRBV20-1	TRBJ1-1	SAALNTEAF
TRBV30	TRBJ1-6	AWRDYTNSPLH
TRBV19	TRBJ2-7	ASSHGTGALEQY
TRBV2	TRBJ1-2	ASSEARQGAFYGYT
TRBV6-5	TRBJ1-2	ASRVTGVNYGYT
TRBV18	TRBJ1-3	ASSPREGGSGNTIY
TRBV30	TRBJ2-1	AWSVLLAGGLGNEQF
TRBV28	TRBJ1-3	ASSLSRGAGNTIY
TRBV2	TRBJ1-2	ARGETGEFYGYT